This T cell receptor (beta chain) came from a study of cytomegalovirus exposure and HLA in healthy donors. At collection, donors were nominally healthy, but unrecorded immune exposures were probable. Study-wide findings and caveats: It was only CMV serostatus that was available as immune exposure information. A later analysis found common viral pathogens apparently linked to several of the most significant clusters.

As concerns this clone: The antigen is unknown.

The primer mix had 60 Vbeta and 13 Jbeta primers. The protocol was immunoSEQ multiplex PCR, while the TCRdb copy is restricted to in-frame clones and leaves out a portion. The data contain around 140,000 clones, roughly 79% of them singletons. This CDR3 is 15 amino acids long. CDR1 is MNHEY, CDR2 SMNVEV, per germline (reference sequence). V dropped 5 bases and J dropped 5 bases, with 18 bases sitting between them. The sample taken for sequencing was PBMCs. The sequence came from a woman aged 55-75 years in good health and CMV-seropositive. This chain connects TRBV27 to TRBJ2-5, with a possible D match to TRBD1 (7 bases). CDR3 DNA: TGTGCCAGCAGTCCCACGACAGGGACTGGGGAGACCCAGTACTTC. Amino acid sequence: CASSPTTGTGETQYF.